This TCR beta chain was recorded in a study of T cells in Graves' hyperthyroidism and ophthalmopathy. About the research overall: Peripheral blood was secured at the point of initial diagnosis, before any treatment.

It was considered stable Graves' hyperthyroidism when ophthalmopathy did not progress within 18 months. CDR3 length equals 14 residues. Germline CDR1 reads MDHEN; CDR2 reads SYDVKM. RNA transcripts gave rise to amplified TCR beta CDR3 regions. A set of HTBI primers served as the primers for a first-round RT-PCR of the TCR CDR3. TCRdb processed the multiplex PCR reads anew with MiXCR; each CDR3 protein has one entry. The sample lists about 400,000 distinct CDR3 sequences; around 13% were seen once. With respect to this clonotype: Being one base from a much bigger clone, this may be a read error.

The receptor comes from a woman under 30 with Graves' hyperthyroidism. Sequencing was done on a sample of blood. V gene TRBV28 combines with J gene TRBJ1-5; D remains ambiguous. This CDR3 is CTSSTPSRNQPQHF. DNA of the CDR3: TGTACCAGCAGTACCCCCTCCCGGAATCAGCCCCAGCATTTT. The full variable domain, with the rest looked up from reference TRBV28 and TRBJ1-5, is DVKVTQSSRYLVKRTGEKVFLECVQDMDHENMFWYRQDPGLGLRLIYFSYDVKMKEKGDIPEGYSVSREKKERFSLILESASTNQTSMYLCTSSTPSRNQPQHFGDGTRLSIL.